This T cell receptor (beta chain) was captured in a study of blood T cell repertoires in COVID-19. On the study more broadly: Acute-phase and convalescent COVID-19 samples originated in the United States, Italy and Spain. Nucleic acid was either cDNA or gDNA, and it came from T cells, B-cell-depleted T cells, or PBMCs.

Authors' data handling: Reference gene primer amplification in the assay estimated nucleated cell counts. Using immunoSEQ multiplex PCR, the repertoire was profiled, and TCRdb retains in-frame clones only, with some absent. That table is the source of V, J and clone size, and D and trimming were worked out from the DNA. Of about 160,000 clones in the sample, 75% to 85% were seen once. During active infection, Seattle patients enrolled and were then monitored through disease. The CDR3 runs to 12 residues. Germline lookup yields CDR1 WNHNN and CDR2 SYGVQD (reference sequence). V was shortened by 6 bases and J by 4 bases, with 6 bases between the two germline ends.

The TCR comes from a woman in her sixties with COVID-19, enrolled during active disease. This chain uses TRBV10-1 with TRBJ2-2; no clear D gene. The material sequenced was peripheral blood. In DNA, the CDR3 is TGCGCCAGCAGCTACAGCACCGGGGAGCTGTTTTTT. The encoded protein is CASSYSTGELFF.